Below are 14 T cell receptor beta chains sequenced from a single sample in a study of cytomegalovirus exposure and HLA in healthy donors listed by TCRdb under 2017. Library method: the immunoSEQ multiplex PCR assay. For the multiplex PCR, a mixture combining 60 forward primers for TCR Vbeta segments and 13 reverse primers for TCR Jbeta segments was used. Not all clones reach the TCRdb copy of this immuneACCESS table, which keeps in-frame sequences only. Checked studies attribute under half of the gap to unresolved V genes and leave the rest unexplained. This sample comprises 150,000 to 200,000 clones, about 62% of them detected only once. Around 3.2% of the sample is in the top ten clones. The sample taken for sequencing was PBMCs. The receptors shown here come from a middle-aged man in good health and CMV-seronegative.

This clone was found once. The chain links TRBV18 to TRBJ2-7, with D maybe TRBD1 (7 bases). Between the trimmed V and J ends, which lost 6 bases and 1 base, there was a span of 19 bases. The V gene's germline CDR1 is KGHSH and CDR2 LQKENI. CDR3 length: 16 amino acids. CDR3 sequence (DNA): TGTGCCAGCTCCCAGTATACAGGGGAGGTGTCCTACGAGCAGTACTTC. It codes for CASSQYTGEVSYEQYF.

CDR3 loop: CASSRDTFYTF. As DNA, the CDR3 is TGTGCCAGCTCCCGAGACACTTTCTACACCTTC. This chain uses TRBV18 with TRBJ1-2; D not certain. The length of the CDR3 is 11 residues. Between the trimmed V and J ends, which lost 6 bases and 10 bases, there was a span of 12 bases. CDR1 KGHSH and CDR2 LQKENI come from the germline V gene.

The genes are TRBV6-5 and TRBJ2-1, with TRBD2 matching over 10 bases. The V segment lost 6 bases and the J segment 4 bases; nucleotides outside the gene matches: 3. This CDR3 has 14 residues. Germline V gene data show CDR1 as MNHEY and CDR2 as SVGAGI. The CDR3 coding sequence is TGTGCCAGCAGGTTAGCGGGAGGTTACAATGAGCAGTTCTTC. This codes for CASRLAGGYNEQFF.

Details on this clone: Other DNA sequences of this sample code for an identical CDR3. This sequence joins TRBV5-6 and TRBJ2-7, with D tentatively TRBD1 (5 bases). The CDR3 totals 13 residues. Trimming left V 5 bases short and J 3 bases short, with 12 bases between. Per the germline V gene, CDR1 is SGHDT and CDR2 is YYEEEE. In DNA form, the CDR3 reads TGTGCCAGCAGTTTTTGGCAGGGCTACGAGCAGTACTTC. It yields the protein CASSFWQGYEQYF. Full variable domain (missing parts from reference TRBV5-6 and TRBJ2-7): DAGVTQSPTHLIKTRGQQVTLRCSPKSGHDTVSWYQQALGQGPQFIFQYYEEEERQRGNFPDRFSGHQFPNYSSELNVNALLLGDSALYLCASSFWQGYEQYFGPGTRLTVT.

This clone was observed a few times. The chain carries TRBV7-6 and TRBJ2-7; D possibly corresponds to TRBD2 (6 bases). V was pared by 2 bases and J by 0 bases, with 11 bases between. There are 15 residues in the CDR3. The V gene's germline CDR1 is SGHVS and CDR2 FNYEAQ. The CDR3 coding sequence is TGTGCCAGCAGCTTATTGGCGGGGAACTCCTACGAGCAGTACTTC. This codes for CASSLLAGNSYEQYF. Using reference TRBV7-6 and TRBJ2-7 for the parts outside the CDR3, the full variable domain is GAGVSQSPRYKVTKRGQDVALRCDPISGHVSLYWYRQALGQGPEFLTYFNYEAQQDKSGLPNDRFSAERPEGSISTLTIQRTEQRDSAMYRCASSLLAGNSYEQYFGPGTRLTVT.

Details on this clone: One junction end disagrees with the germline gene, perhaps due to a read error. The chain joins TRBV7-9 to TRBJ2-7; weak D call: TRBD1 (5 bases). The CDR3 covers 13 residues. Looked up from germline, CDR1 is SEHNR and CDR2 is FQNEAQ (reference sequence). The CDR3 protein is CSSSLRQTYEQYF. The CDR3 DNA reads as TGTTCCAGCAGCCTCAGACAGACCTACGAGCAGTACTTC.

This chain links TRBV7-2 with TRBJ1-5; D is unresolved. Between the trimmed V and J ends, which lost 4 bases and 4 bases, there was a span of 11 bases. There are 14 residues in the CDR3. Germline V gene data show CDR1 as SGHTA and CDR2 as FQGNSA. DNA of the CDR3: TGTGCCAGCAGCTCCTTCGGAGAAAATCAGCCCCAGCATTTT. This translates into CASSSFGENQPQHF. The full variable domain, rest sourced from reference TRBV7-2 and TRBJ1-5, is GAGVSQSPSNKVTEKGKDVELRCDPISGHTALYWYRQSLGQGLEFLIYFQGNSAPDKSGLPSDRFSAERTGGSVSTLTIQRTQQEDSAVYLCASSSFGENQPQHFGDGTRLSIL.

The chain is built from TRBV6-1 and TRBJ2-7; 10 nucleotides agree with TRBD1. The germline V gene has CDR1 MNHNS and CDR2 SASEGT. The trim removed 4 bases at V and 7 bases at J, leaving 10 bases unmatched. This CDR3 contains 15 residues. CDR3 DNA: TGTGCCAGCAGTGGGAGACAGGGGGCGACGGGAGAGCAGTACTTC. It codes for CASSGRQGATGEQYF.

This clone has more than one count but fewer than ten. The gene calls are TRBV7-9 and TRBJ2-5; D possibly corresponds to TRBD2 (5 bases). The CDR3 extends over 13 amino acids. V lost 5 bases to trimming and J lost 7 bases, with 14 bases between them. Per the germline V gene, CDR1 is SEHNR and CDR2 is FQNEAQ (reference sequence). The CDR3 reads CASSLGVAVTQYF. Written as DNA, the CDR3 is TGTGCCAGCAGCCTCGGGGTTGCGGTGACCCAGTACTTC.

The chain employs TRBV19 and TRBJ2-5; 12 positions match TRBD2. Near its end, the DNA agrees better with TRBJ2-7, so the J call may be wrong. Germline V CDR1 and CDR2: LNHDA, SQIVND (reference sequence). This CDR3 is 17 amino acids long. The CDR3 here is CASSSASGRAGYYEQYF. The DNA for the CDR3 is TGTGCCAGTAGTAGTGCTAGCGGGAGGGCCGGGTACTACGAGCAGTACTTC.

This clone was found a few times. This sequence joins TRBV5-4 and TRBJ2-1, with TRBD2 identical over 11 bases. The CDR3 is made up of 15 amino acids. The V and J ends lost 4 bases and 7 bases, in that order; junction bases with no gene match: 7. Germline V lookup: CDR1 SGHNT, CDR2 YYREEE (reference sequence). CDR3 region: CASSGTSGGRNEQFF. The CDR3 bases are TGTGCCAGCAGCGGTACTAGCGGGGGTCGGAATGAGCAGTTCTTC.

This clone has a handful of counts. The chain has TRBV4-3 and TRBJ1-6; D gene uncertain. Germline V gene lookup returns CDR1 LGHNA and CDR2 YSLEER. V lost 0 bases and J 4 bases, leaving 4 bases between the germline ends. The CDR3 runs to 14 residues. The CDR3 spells CASSQEQYNSPLHF. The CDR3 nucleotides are TGCGCCAGCAGCCAAGAACAGTATAATTCACCCCTCCACTTT.

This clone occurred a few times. CDR3 amino acids: CASSNRQGANYGYTF. The CDR3 coding sequence is TGTGCCAGCAGTAATCGACAGGGCGCTAACTATGGCTACACCTTC. The chain couples TRBV27 to TRBJ1-2, with 7 nucleotides matching TRBD1. The CDR3 totals 15 residues. V was pared by 5 bases and J by 0 bases, with 6 bases of the junction left unmatched. Germline values: CDR1 MNHEY, CDR2 SMNVEV (reference sequence).

CDR3 in amino acids: CAEKGDNNEKLFF. The CDR3 region has the DNA TGTGCCGAAAAGGGGGATAATAATGAAAAACTGTTTTTT. The chain joins TRBV30 to TRBJ1-4; a weak D match, TRBD1 (6 bases). There are 13 residues in the CDR3. V lost 8 bases and J 4 bases, leaving 14 bases between the germline ends. Germline CDR1 is GTSNPN and CDR2 is SVGIG (reference sequence).